This record covers a single TCR beta chain. These data originate in a study of blood T cell repertoires in COVID-19. Study-wide context: Sites in the United States, Italy and Spain provided acute and convalescent COVID-19 samples. Nucleic acid was either cDNA or gDNA, and it came from T cells, B-cell-depleted T cells, or PBMCs.

Recruitment covered about 26 US areas and drew participants whose ages spanned roughly 18 to 89 years. Cohort assignment relied on participant-reported clinical history. Sequenced by immunoSEQ multiplex PCR; TCRdb stores in-frame clones only, minus some. The data hold 200,000 to 250,000 clones, with about 84% observed a single time. Germline V lookup: CDR1 SGHDN, CDR2 FVKESK. V lost 4 bases to trimming and J lost 7 bases, with 20 bases between them. The CDR3 sequence is 16 residues long. This sequence was found in a man under 40 with acute COVID-19. Sequences were obtained from PBMCs or T cells enriched from blood (not recorded which). This chain connects TRBV14 to TRBJ2-1; maybe TRBD2 (5 bases). Written as DNA, the CDR3 is TGTGCCAGCAGCCCCCCCCTGGGGAGCTGGGGTAATGAGCAGTTCTTC. It specifies CASSPPLGSWGNEQFF.